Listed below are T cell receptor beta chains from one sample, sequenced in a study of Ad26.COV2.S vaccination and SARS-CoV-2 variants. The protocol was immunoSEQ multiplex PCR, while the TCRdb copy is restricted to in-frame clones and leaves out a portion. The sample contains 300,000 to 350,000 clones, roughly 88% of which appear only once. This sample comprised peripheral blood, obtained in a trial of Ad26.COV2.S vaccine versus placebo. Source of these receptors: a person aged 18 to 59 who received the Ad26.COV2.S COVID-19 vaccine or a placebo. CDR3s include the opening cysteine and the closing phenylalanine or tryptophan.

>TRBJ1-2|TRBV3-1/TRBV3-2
CASSQGIVPYTF
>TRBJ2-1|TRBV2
CASSEAWDYLGEQFF
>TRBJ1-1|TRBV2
CASSREHLNTEAFF
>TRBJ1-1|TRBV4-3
CASSQERTGGTEAFF
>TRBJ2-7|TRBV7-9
CATTGKEGLRYEQYF
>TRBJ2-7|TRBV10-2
CASREWRAEQYF
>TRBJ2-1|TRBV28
CASRPREISYNEQFF
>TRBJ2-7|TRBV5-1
CASSYSGGTYEQYF
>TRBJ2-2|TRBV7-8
CASTVGVGELFF
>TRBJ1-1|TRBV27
CASTGQAPNTEAFF
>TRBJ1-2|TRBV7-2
CASSLGTGNYGYTF
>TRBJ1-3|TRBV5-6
CASSWGQASGNTIYF
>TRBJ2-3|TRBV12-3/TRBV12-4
CASSFADTQYF
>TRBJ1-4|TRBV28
CASSPVGEPTNEKLFF
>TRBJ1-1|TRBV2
CASSAVVDTEAFF
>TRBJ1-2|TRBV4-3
CASSQDQGGIYGYTF
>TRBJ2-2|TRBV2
CARQSLETGELFF
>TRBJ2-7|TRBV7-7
CASSLDRQAPRGDSYEQYF
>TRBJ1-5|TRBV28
CAGGGYSNQPQHF
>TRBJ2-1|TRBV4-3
CASSQEVGLAGGRKNEQFF
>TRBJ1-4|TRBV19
CASTLGRGNEKLFF
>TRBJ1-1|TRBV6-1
CASSDPLTGGVSEAFF
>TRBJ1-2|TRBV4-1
CASSQDHASYYGYTF
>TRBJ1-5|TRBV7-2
CASSLAGGGDQPQHF
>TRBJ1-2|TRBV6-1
CASSKVTGTGAYGYTF
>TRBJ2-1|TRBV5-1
CASSSQGGAYNEQFF
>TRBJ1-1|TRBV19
CASRHRANTEAFF
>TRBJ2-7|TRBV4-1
CASSRWDRGKYEQYF
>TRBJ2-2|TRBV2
CASSHRATGELFF
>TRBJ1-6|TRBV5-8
CASSSSGTLLGYSPLHF
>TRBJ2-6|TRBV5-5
CASSPTGTDVVSGANVLTF
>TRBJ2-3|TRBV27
CASRPGDRGLADTQYF
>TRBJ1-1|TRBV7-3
CASSWGQGQTAFF
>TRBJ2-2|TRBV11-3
CASSLGWLGPPPGELFF
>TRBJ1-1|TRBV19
CASSRTVNTEAFF
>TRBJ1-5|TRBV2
CASSDRVPNQPQHF
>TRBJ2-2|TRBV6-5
CASRLWGLNTGELFF
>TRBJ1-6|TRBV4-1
CASSQRLGTGTDSPLHF
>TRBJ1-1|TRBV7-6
CASSRLGQGGSDTEAFF
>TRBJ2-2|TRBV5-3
CARSLVSDGELFF
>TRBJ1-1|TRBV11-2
CASSLDLMNTEAFF
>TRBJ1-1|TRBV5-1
CASSFWLGQGTEAFF
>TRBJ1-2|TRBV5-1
CASSPGLSIGYTF
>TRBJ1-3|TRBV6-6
CATMGYTIYF
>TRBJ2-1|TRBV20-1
CSASYGTSGGEQFF
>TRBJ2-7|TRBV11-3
CASSGTDYEQYF
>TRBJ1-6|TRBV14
CASQQAYNSPLHF
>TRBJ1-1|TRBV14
CASSQGGDRRSEAFF
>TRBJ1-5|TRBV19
CASSDLFRNSNQPQHF
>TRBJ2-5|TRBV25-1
CASSASGGRETQYF
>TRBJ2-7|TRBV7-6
CASSLTYEQYF
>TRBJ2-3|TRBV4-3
CASSQDPWRGKTDTQYF
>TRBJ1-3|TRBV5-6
CASSPDRGPGNTIYF
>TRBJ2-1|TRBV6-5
CASSPDRAAYNEQFF
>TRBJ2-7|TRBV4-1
CASSQEPSGGYEQYF